This T cell receptor (beta chain) was profiled in a study of blood T cell repertoires in COVID-19. Study-level information: T cells, B-cell-depleted T cells, or PBMCs supplied cDNA or gDNA.

Repertoires were generated with immunoSEQ multiplex PCR, while TCRdb's copy carries only in-frame clones and drops some. The repertoire holds roughly 380,000 clones, with 70% to 90% as singletons. Looked up from germline, CDR1 is GTSNPN and CDR2 is SVGIG (reference sequence). V shed 4 bases and J shed 4 bases, with 14 bases lying between them. The CDR3 sequence is 14 residues long. Enrolled during active infection, Seattle patients were then followed longitudinally. The gene calls are TRBV30 and TRBJ1-5, with a tentative D call TRBD1 (5 bases). The source material was peripheral blood. This receptor was taken from a woman between 35 and 50 years old with COVID-19, enrolled during active disease. This CDR3 reads CAWTDTQGNQPQHF. Written as DNA, the CDR3 is TGTGCCTGGACCGATACCCAGGGAAATCAGCCCCAGCATTTT.